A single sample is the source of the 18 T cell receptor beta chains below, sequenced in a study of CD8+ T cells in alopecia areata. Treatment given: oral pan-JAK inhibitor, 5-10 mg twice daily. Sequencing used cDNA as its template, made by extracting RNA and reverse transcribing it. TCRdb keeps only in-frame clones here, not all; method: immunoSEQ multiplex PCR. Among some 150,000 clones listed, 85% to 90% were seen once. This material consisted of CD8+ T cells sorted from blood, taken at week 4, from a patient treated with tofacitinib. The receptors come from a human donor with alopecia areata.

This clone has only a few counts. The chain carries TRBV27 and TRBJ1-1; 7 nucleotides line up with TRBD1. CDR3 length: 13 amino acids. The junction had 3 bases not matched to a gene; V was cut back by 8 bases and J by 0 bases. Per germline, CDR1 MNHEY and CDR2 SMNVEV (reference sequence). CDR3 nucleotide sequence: TGTGCCAGCTCGACAGGGTTGAACACTGAAGCTTTCTTT. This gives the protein CASSTGLNTEAFF.

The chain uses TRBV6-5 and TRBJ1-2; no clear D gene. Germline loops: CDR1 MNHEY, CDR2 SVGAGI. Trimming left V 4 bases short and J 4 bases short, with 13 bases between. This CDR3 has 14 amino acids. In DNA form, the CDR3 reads TGTGCCAGCAGTTTAGGGCCAGTTCCCTATGGCTACACCTTC. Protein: CASSLGPVPYGYTF.

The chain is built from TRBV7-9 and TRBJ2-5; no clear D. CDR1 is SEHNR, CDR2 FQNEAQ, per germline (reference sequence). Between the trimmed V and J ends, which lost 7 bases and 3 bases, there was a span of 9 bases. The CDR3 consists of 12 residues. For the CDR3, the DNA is TGTGCCAGCAAAGAGTGGGAAGAGACCCAGTACTTC. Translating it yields CASKEWEETQYF.

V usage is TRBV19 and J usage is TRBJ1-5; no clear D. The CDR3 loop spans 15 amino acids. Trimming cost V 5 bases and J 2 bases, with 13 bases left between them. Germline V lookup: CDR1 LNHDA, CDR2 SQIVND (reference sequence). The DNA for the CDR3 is TGTGCCAGTAGTCCACGGGAATTCGGCAATCAGCCCCAGCATTTT. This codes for CASSPREFGNQPQHF.

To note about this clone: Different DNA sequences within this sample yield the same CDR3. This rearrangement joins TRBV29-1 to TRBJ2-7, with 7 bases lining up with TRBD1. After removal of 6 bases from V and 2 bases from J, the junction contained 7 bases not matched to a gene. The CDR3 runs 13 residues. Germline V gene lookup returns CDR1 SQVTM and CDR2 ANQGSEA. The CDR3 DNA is TGCAGCGTGCCGGGGCAGGGGGCCTACGAGCAGTACTTC. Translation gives CSVPGQGAYEQYF.

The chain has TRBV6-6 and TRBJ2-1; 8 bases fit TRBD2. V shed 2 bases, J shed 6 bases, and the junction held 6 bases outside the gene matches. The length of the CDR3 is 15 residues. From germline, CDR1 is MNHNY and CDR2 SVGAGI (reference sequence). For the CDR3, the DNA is TGTGCCAGCAGTTACCGAGCGGGAGCAGGCAATGAGCAGTTCTTC. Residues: CASSYRAGAGNEQFF.

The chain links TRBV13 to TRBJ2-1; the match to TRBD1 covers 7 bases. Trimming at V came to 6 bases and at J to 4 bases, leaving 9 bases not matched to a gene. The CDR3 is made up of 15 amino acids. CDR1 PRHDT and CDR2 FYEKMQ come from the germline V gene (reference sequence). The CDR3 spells CASSGDREMYNEQFF. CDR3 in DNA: TGTGCCAGCAGTGGAGACAGGGAAATGTACAATGAGCAGTTCTTC.

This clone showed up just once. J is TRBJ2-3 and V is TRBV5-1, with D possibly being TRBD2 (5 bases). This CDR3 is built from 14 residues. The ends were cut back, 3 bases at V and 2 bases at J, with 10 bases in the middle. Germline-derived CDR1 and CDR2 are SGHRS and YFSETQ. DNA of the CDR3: TGCGCCAGCAGCTACCCCGGGGACACAGATACGCAGTATTTT. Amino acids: CASSYPGDTDTQYF.

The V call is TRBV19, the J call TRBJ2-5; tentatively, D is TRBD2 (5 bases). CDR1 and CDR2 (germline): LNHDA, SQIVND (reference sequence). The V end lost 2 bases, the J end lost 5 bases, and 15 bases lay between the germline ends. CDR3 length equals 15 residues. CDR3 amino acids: CASSISPTGVETQYF. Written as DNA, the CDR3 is TGTGCCAGTAGTATAAGTCCTACCGGGGTGGAGACCCAGTACTTC.

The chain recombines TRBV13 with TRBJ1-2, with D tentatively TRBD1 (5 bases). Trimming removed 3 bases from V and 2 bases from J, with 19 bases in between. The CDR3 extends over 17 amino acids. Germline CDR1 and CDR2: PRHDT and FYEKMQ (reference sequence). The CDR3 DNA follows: TGTGCCAGCAGCTTGGGTTGGCGCGGGGCGCCCAACTATGGCTACACCTTC. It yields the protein CASSLGWRGAPNYGYTF.

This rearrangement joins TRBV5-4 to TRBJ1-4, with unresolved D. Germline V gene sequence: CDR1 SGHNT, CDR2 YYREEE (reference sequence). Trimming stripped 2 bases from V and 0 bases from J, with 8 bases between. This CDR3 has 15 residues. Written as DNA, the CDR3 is TGTGCCAGCAGCTTCTCTCCAGCAACTAATGAAAAACTGTTTTTT. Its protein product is CASSFSPATNEKLFF.

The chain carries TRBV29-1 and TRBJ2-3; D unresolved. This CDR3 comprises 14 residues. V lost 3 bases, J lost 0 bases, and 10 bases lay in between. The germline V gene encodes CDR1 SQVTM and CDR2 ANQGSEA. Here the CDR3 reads CSVDGWASTDTQYF. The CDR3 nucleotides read TGCAGCGTTGACGGGTGGGCTAGCACAGATACGCAGTATTTT.

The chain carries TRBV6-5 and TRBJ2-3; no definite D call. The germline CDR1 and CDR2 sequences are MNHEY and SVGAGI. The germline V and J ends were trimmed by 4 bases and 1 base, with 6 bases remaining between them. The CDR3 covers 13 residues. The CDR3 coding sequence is TGTGCCAGCAGTTCGGACGGCACAGATACGCAGTATTTT. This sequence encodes CASSSDGTDTQYF.

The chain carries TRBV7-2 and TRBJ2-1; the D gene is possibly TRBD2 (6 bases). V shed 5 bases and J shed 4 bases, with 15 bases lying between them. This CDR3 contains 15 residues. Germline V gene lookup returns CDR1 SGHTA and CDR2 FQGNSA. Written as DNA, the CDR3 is TGTGCCAGCAGCCCCCTGGGCGGGATATACAATGAGCAGTTCTTC. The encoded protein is CASSPLGGIYNEQFF.

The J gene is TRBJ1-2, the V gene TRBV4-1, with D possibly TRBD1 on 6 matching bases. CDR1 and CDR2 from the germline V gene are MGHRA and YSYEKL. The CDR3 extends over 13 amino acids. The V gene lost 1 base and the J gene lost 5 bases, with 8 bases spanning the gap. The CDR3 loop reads CASSQGRGYGYTF. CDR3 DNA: TGCGCCAGCAGCCAAGGGAGGGGGTATGGCTACACCTTC.

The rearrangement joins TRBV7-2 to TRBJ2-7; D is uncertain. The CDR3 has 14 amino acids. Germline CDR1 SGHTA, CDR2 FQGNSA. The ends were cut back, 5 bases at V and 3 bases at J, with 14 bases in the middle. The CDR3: CASSTTALSYEQYF. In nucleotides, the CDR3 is TGTGCCAGCAGCACCACCGCCCTGAGCTACGAGCAGTACTTC. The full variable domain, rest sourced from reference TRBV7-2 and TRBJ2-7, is GAGVSQSPSNKVTEKGKDVELRCDPISGHTALYWYRQSLGQGLEFLIYFQGNSAPDKSGLPSDRFSAERTGGSVSTLTIQRTQQEDSAVYLCASSTTALSYEQYFGPGTRLTVT.

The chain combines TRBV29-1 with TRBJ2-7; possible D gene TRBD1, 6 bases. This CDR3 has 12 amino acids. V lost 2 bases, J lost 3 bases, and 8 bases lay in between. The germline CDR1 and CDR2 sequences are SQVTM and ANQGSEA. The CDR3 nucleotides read TGCAGCGTTGAAACAGGGAACTACGAGCAGTACTTC. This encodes CSVETGNYEQYF.

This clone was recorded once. In DNA, the CDR3 is TGTGCCAGCACCTTTGCGGGGGAGTCCGACGAGCAGTACTTC. It is translated as CASTFAGESDEQYF. The chain carries TRBV5-6 and TRBJ2-7; 7 bases agree with TRBD2. There are 14 residues in the CDR3. CDR1 and CDR2 from the germline V gene are SGHDT and YYEEEE. Trimming removed 6 bases from V and 5 bases from J; junction bases left unmatched: 11.